This note documents a single T cell receptor (beta chain) sequence. Its antigen is currently not known. The record has no base qualities; no much larger clone is one base away. Library preparation used 5' RACE. Sequenced using an Illumina HiSeq 2500. A second PCR of roughly 6 to 12 cycles was performed with a sample-barcoded 5' primer and a J-beta primer mix. Each TCR beta cDNA molecule received a unique molecular identifier from a template-switch 5' adaptor carrying 12 random nucleotides. Each sample yielded at least 2.5 million CDR3-containing paired-end reads. The Mint cDNA synthesis kit, primed by a TRBC-specific oligonucleotide, was used to synthesize first-strand cDNA from all RNA. All cDNA was treated with uracil-DNA glycosylase and then went through a first 18-cycle PCR with the universal primers M1SS and BC2_uni_R. The authors' analysis ran thus. Normalization of each sample was performed by random selection of 1 million high-quality reads, each carrying a distinct molecular identifier. Reads with shared molecular identifiers were discarded instead of being binned into consensus sequences. MiTCR, set to a Q25 quality threshold and the strictest error-elimination algorithm, was used for CDR3 identification, clonotype clustering and error correction. Lower-bound total TCR beta diversity was estimated with a nonparametric unseen species model using Euler transformation. TCRdb took the public reads, trimmed them with fastp at Q25, ran MiXCR for clone calling and kept in-frame beta chains. When rows share a CDR3 protein, they turn into one entry using the most common DNA and genes. The V and J calls come from TCRdb's annotation, not from the publication. The sample has 1.5 million to 2 million distinct CDR3 sequences on record, 30% to 35% of them singletons. The ten largest account for around 10% of the sample.

The approximately 39 donors, aged roughly 6 to 95 years, were systemically healthy Caucasian individuals from Russia. Around 9.7 milliliters of peripheral blood were collected from each donor into EDTA-treated Vacutainer tubes. PBMCs were isolated by Ficoll-Paque density-gradient centrifugation, with at least 6 million obtained per sample. Total RNA was extracted from PBMCs with Trizol reagent, with at least 6 micrograms obtained per sample. The percentages of naive CD45RAhigh/CD27high T cells were determined by flow cytometry on a PBMC aliquot from every donor. This sample stems from a study of blood T cells in healthy people across ages (dated by TCRdb to about 2015). Broadly, across the study: In model experiments, template switching captured roughly one uniquely barcoded TCR beta cDNA molecule for every two T cells. To track age-related changes in TCR beta repertoire diversity, the study relied on deep sequencing normalized with unique cDNA molecular identifiers. The donors were split into four age groups: young (average around 15 years), middle-aged (nearly 40), aged (roughly 68) and long-lived (roughly 88). Donors of different ages were randomly distributed across sequencing lanes to avoid experimental bias. Two additional independent replicas of 1 million unique cDNA reads from the same blood draw were analyzed for two donors (one aged 18 to 29 and one aged 80 or older).

Deletion took 4 bases off V and 7 bases off J, with a span of 8 bases between the germline ends. CDR1 LNHNV and CDR2 YYDKDF are derived from the germline V gene (reference sequence). The CDR3 sequence holds 12 residues, the cysteine and phenylalanine included. Only the CDR3 part of the read is kept: 36 bases, read in frame from the first base. Beyond this particular receptor, the publication reports: There was a strong correlation between observed TCR beta diversity and the percentage of naive T cells measured by flow cytometry. Compared with the aged group, the long-lived group had more naive CD4+ T cells, fewer expanded clones and increased TCR diversity, a pattern suggesting age selection. Since profiling was done on bulk unsorted PBMCs, naive and antigen-experienced compartments could not be conclusively compared. Because the CMV infection status of the donors was unknown, age-related changes in expanded clonotypes may potentially have been confounded. Total diversity estimates from one million sequenced T cells were considered lower bounds and underestimates. Observed TCR beta diversity per million T cells fell roughly linearly with age, and a significant reduction was already apparent by age around 40.

The sequence was obtained from a woman in her twenties or thirties in good health. Recombination linked TRBV15 to TRBJ1-5; the D gene cannot be named for sure. The sequenced material came from blood. For the CDR3, the sequence is CATSNLGQPQHF. The sequenced DNA: TGTGCCACCAGCAATTTAGGGCAGCCCCAGCATTTT.